This record concerns one T cell receptor beta chain sequence. TCRdb's copy holds only in-frame clones and misses some; the assay was immunoSEQ multiplex PCR. This table has under 85,000 clones, approximately 86% appearing once. This sample was taken from a study of OX40 agonist ivuxolimab in advanced cancers. Unmatched junction bases numbered 2, after V lost 4 bases and J lost 3 bases. CDR3 size: 15 residues. Looked up from germline, CDR1 is MGHRA and CDR2 is YSYEKL. This receptor was obtained from an adult with an advanced solid tumor such as melanoma, head and neck, liver or kidney cancer. The chain joins TRBV4-1 to TRBJ2-7; 14 nucleotides line up with TRBD2. The sequenced sample was CD4+ or CD8+ T cells sorted from blood, obtained in a trial of the OX40 agonist ivuxolimab. In DNA, the CDR3 is TGCGCCAGCAGCCCAGGGACTAGCGGGAGCTACGAGCAGTACTTC. This sequence encodes CASSPGTSGSYEQYF.